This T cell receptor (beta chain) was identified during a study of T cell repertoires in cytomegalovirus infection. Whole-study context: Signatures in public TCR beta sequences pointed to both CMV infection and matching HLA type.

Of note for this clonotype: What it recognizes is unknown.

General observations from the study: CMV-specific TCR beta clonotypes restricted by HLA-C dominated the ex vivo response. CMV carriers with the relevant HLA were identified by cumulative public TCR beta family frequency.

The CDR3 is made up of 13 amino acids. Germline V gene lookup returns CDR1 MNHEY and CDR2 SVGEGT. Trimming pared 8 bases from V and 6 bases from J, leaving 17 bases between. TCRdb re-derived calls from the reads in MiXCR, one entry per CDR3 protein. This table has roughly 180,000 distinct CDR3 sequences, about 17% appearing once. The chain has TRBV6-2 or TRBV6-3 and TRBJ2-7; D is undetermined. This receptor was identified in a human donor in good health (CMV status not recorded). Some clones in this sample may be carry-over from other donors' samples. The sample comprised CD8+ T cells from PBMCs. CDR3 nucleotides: TGTGCCAGCGGCGGCACGAAGAAGTCCGAGCAGTACTTC. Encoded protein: CASGGTKKSEQYF.